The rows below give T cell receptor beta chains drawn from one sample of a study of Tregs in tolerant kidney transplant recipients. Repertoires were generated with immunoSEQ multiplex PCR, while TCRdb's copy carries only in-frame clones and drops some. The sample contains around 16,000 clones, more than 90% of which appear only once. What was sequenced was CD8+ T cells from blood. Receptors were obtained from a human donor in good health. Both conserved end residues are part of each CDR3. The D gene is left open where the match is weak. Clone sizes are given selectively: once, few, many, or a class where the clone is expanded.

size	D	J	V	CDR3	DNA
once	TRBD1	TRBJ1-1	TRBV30	CACNPGGTEAFF	TGTGCCTGTAATCCAGGGGGAACTGAAGCTTTCTTT
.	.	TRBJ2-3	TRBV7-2	CASPPSAAGTDTQYF	TGTGCCAGCCCCCCATCTGCCGCGGGCACAGATACGCAGTATTTT
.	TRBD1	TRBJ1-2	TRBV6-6	CASSSPWTGGYTF	TGTGCCAGCAGTTCTCCCTGGACAGGCGGCTACACCTTC
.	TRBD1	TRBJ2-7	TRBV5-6	CASSPPNDRGLNEQYF	TGTGCCAGCAGCCCCCCCAATGACAGGGGGCTCAACGAGCAGTACTTC
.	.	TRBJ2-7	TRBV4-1	CASSQFTTGSSYEQYF	TGCGCCAGCAGCCAATTTACTACTGGAAGCTCCTACGAGCAGTACTTC
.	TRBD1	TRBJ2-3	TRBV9	CASSPGTGLSTDTQYF	TGTGCCAGCAGCCCCGGGACAGGACTTAGCACAGATACGCAGTATTTT
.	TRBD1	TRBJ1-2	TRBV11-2	CASSSRDRNYGYTF	TGTGCCAGCAGCTCTCGGGACAGAAACTATGGCTACACCTTC
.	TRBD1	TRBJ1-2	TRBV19	CASSHGQGRDLDGYTF	TGTGCCAGTAGTCACGGACAGGGCCGTGATCTCGATGGCTACACCTTC
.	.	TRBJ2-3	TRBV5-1	CASSLGGLTSTDTQYF	TGCGCCAGCAGCCTCGGGGGGCTGACTAGCACAGATACGCAGTATTTT
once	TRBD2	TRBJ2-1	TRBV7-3	CASSLTGLAGVANEQFF	TGTGCCAGCAGCTTAACAGGGCTAGCGGGAGTGGCCAATGAGCAGTTCTTC
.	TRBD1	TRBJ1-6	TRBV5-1	CASSLGTGIDSPLHF	TGCGCCAGCAGCCTCGGGACAGGGATAGATTCACCCCTCCACTTT
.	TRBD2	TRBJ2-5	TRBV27	CASSEIGREGETQYF	TGTGCCAGCAGTGAGATAGGACGGGAGGGGGAGACCCAGTACTTC
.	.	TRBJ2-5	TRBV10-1	CASNDKTDGETQYF	TGCGCCAGCAACGATAAGACCGACGGGGAGACCCAGTACTTC
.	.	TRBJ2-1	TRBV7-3	CASSSDTLRNEQFF	TGTGCCAGCAGCTCTGACACCCTCAGGAATGAGCAGTTCTTC
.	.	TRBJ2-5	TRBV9	CASSVLGRNQETQYF	TGTGCCAGCAGCGTTCTGGGGCGAAACCAAGAGACCCAGTACTTC
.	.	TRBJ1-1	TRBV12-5	CASGLVVTEAFF	TGTGCTAGTGGTTTGGTAGTGACTGAAGCTTTCTTT
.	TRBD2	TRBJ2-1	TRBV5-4	CASSFLAGVNNEQFF	TGTGCCAGCAGCTTTCTAGCGGGAGTAAACAATGAGCAGTTCTTC
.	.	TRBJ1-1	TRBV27	CASRLVGELEAFF	TGTGCCAGCAGGTTGGTAGGGGAGCTTGAAGCTTTCTTT
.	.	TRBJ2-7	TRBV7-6	CASSVAAESYEQYF	TGTGCCAGCAGCGTCGCGGCGGAGTCCTACGAGCAGTACTTC
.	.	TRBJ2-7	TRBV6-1	CASSEVGGLFDYEQYF	TGTGCCAGCAGTGAAGTAGGGGGGCTTTTCGACTACGAGCAGTACTTC
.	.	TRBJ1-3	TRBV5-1	CASSFGRVHTIYF	TGCGCCAGCAGCTTCGGAAGGGTACACACCATATATTTT
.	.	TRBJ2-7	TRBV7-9	CASSPSIDGTYEQYF	TGTGCCAGCAGCCCCTCAATCGATGGGACCTACGAGCAGTACTTC
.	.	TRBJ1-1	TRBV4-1	CASSLQNTEAFF	TGCGCCAGCAGCCTACAGAACACTGAAGCTTTCTTT
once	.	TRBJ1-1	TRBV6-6	CASSPGQNTEAFF	TGTGCCAGCAGCCCGGGACAGAACACTGAAGCTTTCTTT
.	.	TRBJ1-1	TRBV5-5	CASSLKAAEAFF	TGTGCCAGCAGCTTGAAGGCAGCTGAAGCTTTCTTT
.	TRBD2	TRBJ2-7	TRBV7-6	CASRLEAGGYYEQYF	TGTGCCAGCAGACTCGAAGCGGGAGGGTACTACGAGCAGTACTTC
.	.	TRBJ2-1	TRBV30	CAWTPANYNEQFF	TGTGCCTGGACCCCAGCCAACTACAATGAGCAGTTCTTC
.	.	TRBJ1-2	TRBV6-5	CASSYSSGSYGYTF	TGTGCCAGCAGTTATTCGTCAGGGAGCTATGGCTACACCTTC
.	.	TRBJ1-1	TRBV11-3	CASSSPIRAAAQAFF	TGTGCCAGCAGCTCCCCGATTCGGGCAGCGGCGCAAGCTTTCTTT
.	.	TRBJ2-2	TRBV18	CASSPPGPGELFF	TGTGCCAGCTCACCACCGGGGCCAGGGGAGCTGTTTTTT
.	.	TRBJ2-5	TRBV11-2	CASSFSGDRIPETQYF	TGTGCCAGCAGCTTTTCAGGAGACAGGATTCCGGAGACCCAGTACTTC
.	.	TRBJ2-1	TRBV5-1	CASSLWLPPEQFF	TGCGCCAGCAGCTTGTGGCTCCCTCCTGAGCAGTTCTTC
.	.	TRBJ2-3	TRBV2	CASITGTDTQYF	TGTGCCAGCATCACGGGGACGGATACGCAGTATTTT
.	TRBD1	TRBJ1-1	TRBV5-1	CASSPAPGTGVSTEAFF	TGCGCCAGCAGCCCGGCCCCGGGGACAGGGGTTAGCACTGAAGCTTTCTTT
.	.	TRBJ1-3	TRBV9	CASSPVGGAADSGNTIYF	TGTGCCAGCAGCCCGGTTGGTGGGGCGGCAGACTCTGGAAACACCATATATTTT
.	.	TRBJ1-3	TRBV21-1	CAPGRDSFYDTIYF	TGTGCCCCAGGGAGGGACAGCTTTTATGACACCATATATTTT
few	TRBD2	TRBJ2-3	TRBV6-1	CASSGLAGGGGTDTQYF	TGTGCCAGCAGTGGCTTAGCGGGAGGGGGTGGCACAGATACGCAGTATTTT